This T cell receptor beta chain is drawn from a study of blood T cell repertoires in COVID-19. Study overall: Samples came from the United States, Italy and Spain, spanning acute and convalescent COVID-19. PBMCs, B-cell-depleted T cells, or T cells were the source of the cDNA or gDNA that made up the material.

The length of the CDR3 is 14 residues. Trimming at V came to 5 bases and at J to 8 bases, leaving 10 bases not matched to a gene. Germline V gene lookup returns CDR1 SEHNR and CDR2 FQNEAQ (reference sequence). Seattle cases were enrolled at active infection and followed longitudinally. Assay used: immunoSEQ multiplex PCR; TCRdb lists only in-frame clones, some missing. The sample contains hundreds of thousands of clones, more than 80% of which appear only once. The source material was peripheral blood. The rearrangement joins TRBV7-9 to TRBJ1-2; 8 bases align to TRBD1. The receptor comes from a woman in her 30s with COVID-19, enrolled during active disease. CDR3 nucleotide sequence: TGTGCCAGCAGCCCCGGACAGGGAAACGTGGGCTACACCTTC. It codes for CASSPGQGNVGYTF.